This passage covers 20 T cell receptor beta chains from one sample sequenced in a study of blood T cell repertoires in COVID-19. The repertoire was sequenced with immunoSEQ multiplex PCR; TCRdb's copy has only in-frame clones and lacks some. The table lists fewer than 250,000 clones, 86% of them singletons. The sequenced sample was PBMCs or T cells enriched from blood (not recorded which). The receptors stem from a woman between 40 and 55 years old in a cohort exposed to, infected with or recovered from COVID-19 (not recorded which).

The V call is TRBV3-1 (or the pseudogene TRBV3-2), the J call TRBJ2-1; D is unresolved. CDR3 length equals 15 residues. Per germline, CDR1 LGHDT and CDR2 YNNKEL (reference sequence). The V gene lost 1 base and the J gene lost 2 bases, with 9 bases spanning the gap. This CDR3 is CASSQGLLPYNEQFF. The CDR3 DNA sequence: TGTGCCAGCAGCCAAGGACTCCTCCCCTACAATGAGCAGTTCTTC.

The rearrangement links TRBV12-5 to TRBJ2-2; D possibly corresponds to TRBD1 (5 bases). CDR3 length: 14 amino acids. The ends were cut back, 8 bases at V and 3 bases at J, with 13 bases in the middle. CDR1 and CDR2 from the germline V gene are LGHNT and FRNRAP. The CDR3 nucleotides read TGTGCTAGTACCCCAGGGCCGCACACCGGGGAGCTGTTTTTT. It yields the protein CASTPGPHTGELFF.

The V and J genes are TRBV25-1 and TRBJ2-3, with 9 positions matching TRBD2. The CDR3 covers 17 residues. From germline, CDR1 is MGHDK and CDR2 SYGVNS. The ends lost 2 bases at V and 0 bases at J; junction bases unmatched: 6. The CDR3 loop is CASSEGASGDSTDTQYF. CDR3 in DNA: TGTGCCAGCAGTGAAGGGGCTAGCGGGGACAGCACAGATACGCAGTATTTT.

The V gene is TRBV9, the J gene TRBJ1-2; a weak D match, TRBD1 (6 bases). CDR3 length: 14 residues. In germline, CDR1 is SGDLS, CDR2 YYNGEE. V shed 4 bases and J shed 4 bases, with 14 bases lying between them. DNA of the CDR3: TGTGCCAGCAGCAAAGGACAGACCAGCTATGGCTACACCTTC. It is translated as CASSKGQTSYGYTF.

The chain joins TRBV11-3 to TRBJ1-2, with TRBD1 matching over 10 bases. The trim removed 1 base at V and 5 bases at J, leaving 7 bases unmatched. CDR1 and CDR2 from the germline V gene are SGHNT and YENEEA. This CDR3 has 16 residues. The CDR3 region has the DNA TGTGCCAGCAGCTTAGGAGGGACAGGGGCCCGGTATGGCTACACCTTC. Its translation: CASSLGGTGARYGYTF. The variable domain in full, with the rest retrieved from reference TRBV11-3 and TRBJ1-2, is EAGVVQSPRYKIIEKKQPVAFWCNPISGHNTLYWYLQNLGQGPELLIRYENEEAVDDSQLPKDRFSAERLKGVDSTLKIQPAELGDSAVYLCASSLGGTGARYGYTFGSGTRLTVV.

In DNA, the CDR3 is TGTGCCAGTAGTATCGGGACAGCTATCTATGGCTACACCTTC. Translating it yields CASSIGTAIYGYTF. The chain links TRBV19 to TRBJ1-2; the match to TRBD1 covers 7 bases. The V gene end was trimmed by 3 bases and the J gene end by 4 bases; junction bases not matched to a gene: 5. The length of the CDR3 is 14 residues. Germline assignment: CDR1 LNHDA and CDR2 SQIVND (reference sequence).

CDR3 sequence (DNA): TGTGCCAGCAGCTCCACAGAGGGTGGCTATGGCTACACCTTC. The encoded protein is CASSSTEGGYGYTF. The chain combines TRBV11-2 with TRBJ1-2; D is unresolved. This CDR3 spans 14 amino acids. Trimming stripped 4 bases from V and 4 bases from J, with 13 bases between. In germline, CDR1 is SGHAT, CDR2 FQNNGV.

This chain uses TRBV7-9 with TRBJ1-1; possibly TRBD1 for D (5 bases). The CDR3 consists of 13 residues. The V gene lost 1 base and the J gene lost 4 bases, with 7 bases spanning the gap. Germline V gene sequence: CDR1 SEHNR, CDR2 FQNEAQ (reference sequence). In DNA form, the CDR3 reads TGTGCCAGCAGCTTAGGAGACAGCACTGAAGCTTTCTTT. Its translation is CASSLGDSTEAFF.

The genes are TRBV10-3 and TRBJ2-7; TRBD1 aligns across 7 bases. Looked up from germline, CDR1 is ENHRY and CDR2 is SYGVKD. The V segment lost 3 bases and the J segment 0 bases; nucleotides outside the gene matches: 5. The CDR3 extends over 15 amino acids. DNA of the CDR3: TGTGCCATCAGTGAAGGGGGCAGGGCCTCCTACGAGCAGTACTTC. Its translation is CAISEGGRASYEQYF.

The V gene is TRBV27, the J gene TRBJ2-7; 10 bases match TRBD1. The CDR3 is 13 amino acids. From germline, CDR1 is MNHEY and CDR2 SMNVEV (reference sequence). The trim removed 5 bases at V and 5 bases at J, leaving 3 bases unmatched. In DNA, the CDR3 is TGTGCCAGCAGTAGGGACAGGGGAAACGAGCAGTACTTC. Translation gives CASSRDRGNEQYF.

The chain combines TRBV7-9 with TRBJ2-5; a weak D match, TRBD2 (7 bases). Trimming pared 5 bases from V and 5 bases from J, leaving 18 bases between. The CDR3 contains 15 residues. Germline V gene sequence: CDR1 SEHNR, CDR2 FQNEAQ (reference sequence). The CDR3 sequence is CASSLGFGGQETQYF. Written as DNA, the CDR3 is TGTGCCAGCAGCCTAGGATTCGGGGGGCAGGAGACCCAGTACTTC.

V usage is TRBV28 and J usage is TRBJ2-5, with D perhaps TRBD2 (5 bases). The CDR3 is made up of 14 amino acids. Germline V gene data show CDR1 as MDHEN and CDR2 as SYDVKM. V was pared by 6 bases and J by 3 bases, with 14 bases between. CDR3 nucleotide sequence: TGTGCCAGCAGCCCCGGAAGTAGCGAAGAGACCCAGTACTTC. This sequence encodes CASSPGSSEETQYF. Full variable domain (outside the CDR3, taken from reference TRBV28 and TRBJ2-5): DVKVTQSSRYLVKRTGEKVFLECVQDMDHENMFWYRQDPGLGLRLIYFSYDVKMKEKGDIPEGYSVSREKKERFSLILESASTNQTSMYLCASSPGSSEETQYFGPGTRLLVL.

The chain employs TRBV5-6 and TRBJ1-1, with 9 bases matching TRBD1. The V segment lost 4 bases and the J segment 0 bases; nucleotides outside the gene matches: 10. The CDR3 contains 17 residues. Germline CDR1 and CDR2: SGHDT and YYEEEE. Here the CDR3 reads CASSPGTGTPMNTEAFF. The CDR3 nucleotides are TGTGCCAGCAGCCCTGGGACAGGGACACCCATGAACACTGAAGCTTTCTTT.

This rearrangement joins TRBV10-2 to TRBJ2-3, with TRBD1 matching 7 bases. This CDR3 comprises 14 residues. Germline-derived CDR1 and CDR2 are WSHSY and SAAADI. The J segment lost 6 bases and the V segment lost 6 bases, leaving 9 bases of the junction unmatched. This CDR3 reads CASRPGQRRDTQYF. CDR3 in DNA: TGCGCCAGCAGACCGGGACAGCGACGGGATACGCAGTATTTT.

The rearrangement uses TRBV28 and TRBJ2-3; 12 bases line up with TRBD2. Germline assignment: CDR1 MDHEN and CDR2 SYDVKM. The CDR3 spans 17 residues. Losses at the gene ends were 5 bases for V and 3 bases for J; bases not matched to a gene: 9. In DNA form, the CDR3 reads TGTGCCAGCAGTCCAATCCTAGCGGGAGGGCCGACAGATACGCAGTATTTT. This encodes CASSPILAGGPTDTQYF. Using reference TRBV28 and TRBJ2-3 for the parts outside the CDR3, the full variable domain is DVKVTQSSRYLVKRTGEKVFLECVQDMDHENMFWYRQDPGLGLRLIYFSYDVKMKEKGDIPEGYSVSREKKERFSLILESASTNQTSMYLCASSPILAGGPTDTQYFGPGTRLTVL.

V and J are TRBV14 and TRBJ1-2; perhaps TRBD1 as D (6 bases). The CDR3 spans 14 residues. V lost 3 bases, J lost 4 bases, and 12 bases lay in between. CDR1 and CDR2 from the germline V gene are SGHDN and FVKESK. DNA of the CDR3: TGTGCCAGCAGCCAGGACGGACAGATCTATGGCTACACCTTC. It yields the protein CASSQDGQIYGYTF.

A single count supports this clone. The chain couples TRBV6-5 to TRBJ2-3, with D possibly being TRBD1 (5 bases). The CDR3 loop spans 13 amino acids. CDR1 and CDR2 (germline): MNHEY, SVGAGI. The V and J ends lost 5 bases and 5 bases respectively, with 11 bases between them. The CDR3 DNA follows: TGTGCCAGCAGTCCTGACAGCTTAGATACGCAGTATTTT. Translating it yields CASSPDSLDTQYF.

This clone has just one count. V and J are TRBV4-2 and TRBJ2-5; 7 bases match TRBD2. The V gene end was trimmed by 0 bases and the J gene end by 5 bases; junction bases not matched to a gene: 15. The CDR3 consists of 18 residues. CDR1 is LGHNA and CDR2 is YNFKEQ in the germline V gene. CDR3 in amino acids: CASSQDPLVGRSAETQYF. The DNA for the CDR3 is TGTGCCAGCAGCCAAGATCCCTTGGTCGGGAGGAGTGCGGAGACCCAGTACTTC.

This clone was found once. The gene calls are TRBV7-9 and TRBJ2-7; D is unclear. V gave up 1 base and J gave up 4 bases, with 17 bases separating them. The CDR3 sequence is 16 residues long. Germline V gene data show CDR1 as SEHNR and CDR2 as FQNEAQ (reference sequence). CDR3 in DNA: TGTGCCAGCAGCTTAGGGTCGGCCCCTTCGGGTTACGAGCAGTACTTC. It specifies CASSLGSAPSGYEQYF.

This chain connects TRBV7-9 to TRBJ2-1; TRBD2 is a possible D gene (6 bases). Trimming removed 5 bases at V and 3 bases at J, with 17 bases between. Germline CDR1 reads SEHNR; CDR2 reads FQNEAQ (reference sequence). The CDR3 length is 16 residues. The CDR3 reads CASSPGGSGNYNEQFF. The CDR3 region has the DNA TGTGCCAGCAGCCCCGGTGGTAGCGGCAACTACAATGAGCAGTTCTTC.